The TCR beta chain described here comes from a study of blood T cell repertoires in COVID-19. Whole-study context: The origin of the acute and convalescent COVID-19 samples was the United States, Italy and Spain.

The CDR3 loop spans 12 amino acids. Trimming removed 3 bases from V and 7 bases from J, with 10 bases in between. Germline V gene lookup returns CDR1 MGHDK and CDR2 SYGVNS. The assay was immunoSEQ multiplex PCR, and TCRdb's table has in-frame clones only and misses some. The sample gives some 250,000 clones, approximately 86% of which show up once; roughly 3.3% is in the top ten. Study members were between 18 and 89 years old and lived in 24 US regions. Clinical history as reported by participants underpinned cohort assignment. V is TRBV25-1 and J is TRBJ2-7; D may be TRBD2 (5 bases). The source of this sequence is a woman in her forties with acute COVID-19. The material sequenced was PBMCs or T cells enriched from blood (not recorded which). The CDR3 sequence: CASSESREEQYF. CDR3 DNA sequence: TGTGCCAGCAGTGAGTCCCGGGAAGAGCAGTACTTC.